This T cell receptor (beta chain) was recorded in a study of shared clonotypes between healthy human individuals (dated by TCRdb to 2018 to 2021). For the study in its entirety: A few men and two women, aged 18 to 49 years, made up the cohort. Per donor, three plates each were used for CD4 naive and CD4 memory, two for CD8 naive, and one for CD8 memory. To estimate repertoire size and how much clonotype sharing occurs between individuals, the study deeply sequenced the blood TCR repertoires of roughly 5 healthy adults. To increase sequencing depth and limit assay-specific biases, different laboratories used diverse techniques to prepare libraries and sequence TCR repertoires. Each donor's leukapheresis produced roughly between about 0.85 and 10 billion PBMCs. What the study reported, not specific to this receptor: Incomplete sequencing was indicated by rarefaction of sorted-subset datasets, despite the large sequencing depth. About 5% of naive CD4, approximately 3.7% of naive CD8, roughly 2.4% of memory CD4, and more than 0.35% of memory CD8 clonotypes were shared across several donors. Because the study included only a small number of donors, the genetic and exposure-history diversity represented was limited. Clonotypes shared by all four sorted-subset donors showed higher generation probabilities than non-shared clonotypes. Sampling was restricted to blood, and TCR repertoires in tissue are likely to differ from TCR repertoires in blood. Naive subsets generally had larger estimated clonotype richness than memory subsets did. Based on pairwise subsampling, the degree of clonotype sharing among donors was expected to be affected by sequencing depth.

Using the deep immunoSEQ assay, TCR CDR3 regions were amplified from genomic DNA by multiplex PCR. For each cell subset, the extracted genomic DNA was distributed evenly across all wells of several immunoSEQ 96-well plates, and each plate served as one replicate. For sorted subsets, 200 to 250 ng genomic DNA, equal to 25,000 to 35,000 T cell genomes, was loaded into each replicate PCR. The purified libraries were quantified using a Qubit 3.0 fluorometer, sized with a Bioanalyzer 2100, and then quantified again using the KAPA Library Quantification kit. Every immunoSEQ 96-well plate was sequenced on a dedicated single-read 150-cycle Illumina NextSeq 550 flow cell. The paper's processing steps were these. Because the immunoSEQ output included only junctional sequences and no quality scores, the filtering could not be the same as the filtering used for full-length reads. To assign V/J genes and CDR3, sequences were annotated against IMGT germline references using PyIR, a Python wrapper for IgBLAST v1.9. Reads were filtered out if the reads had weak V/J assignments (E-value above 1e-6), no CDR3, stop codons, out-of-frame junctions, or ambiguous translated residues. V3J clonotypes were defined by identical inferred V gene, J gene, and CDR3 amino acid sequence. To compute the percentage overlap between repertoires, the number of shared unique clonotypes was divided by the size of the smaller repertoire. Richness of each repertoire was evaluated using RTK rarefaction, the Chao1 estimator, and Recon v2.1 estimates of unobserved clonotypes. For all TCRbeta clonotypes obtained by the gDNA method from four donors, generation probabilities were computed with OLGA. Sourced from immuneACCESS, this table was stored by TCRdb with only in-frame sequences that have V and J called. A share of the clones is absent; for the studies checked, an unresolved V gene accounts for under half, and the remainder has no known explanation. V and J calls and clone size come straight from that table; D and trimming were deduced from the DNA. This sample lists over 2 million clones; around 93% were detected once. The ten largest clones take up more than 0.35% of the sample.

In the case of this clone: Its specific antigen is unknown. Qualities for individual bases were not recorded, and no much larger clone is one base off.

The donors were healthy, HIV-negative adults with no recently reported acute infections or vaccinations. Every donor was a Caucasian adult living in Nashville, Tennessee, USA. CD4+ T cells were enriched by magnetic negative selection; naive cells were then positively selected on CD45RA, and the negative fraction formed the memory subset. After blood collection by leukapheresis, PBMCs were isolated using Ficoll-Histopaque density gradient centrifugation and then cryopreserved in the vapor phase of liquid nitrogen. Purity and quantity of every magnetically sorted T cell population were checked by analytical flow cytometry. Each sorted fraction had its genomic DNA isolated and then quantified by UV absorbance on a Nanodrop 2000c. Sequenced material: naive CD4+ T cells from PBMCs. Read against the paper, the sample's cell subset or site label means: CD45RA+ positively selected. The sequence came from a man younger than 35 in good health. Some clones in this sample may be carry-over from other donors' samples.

Here the CDR3 is given as CASSQVRLARRGTYEQYF. The DNA sequence follows: TGCGCCAGCAGCCAAGTTAGGCTAGCCCGGCGGGGTACCTACGAGCAGTACTTC. The V and J genes are TRBV4-1 and TRBJ2-7; TRBD2 is a possible D gene, resting on 6 matching bases. The CDR1 and CDR2 encoded by the germline V gene are MGHRA and YSYEKL. Including the terminal cysteine and phenylalanine, the CDR3 comprises 18 residues. Of all the DNA, just the CDR3 is kept, 54 bases in frame from base 1. The junction shows trimming of 1 base on V and 2 bases on J, plus 21 bases between the germline ends.